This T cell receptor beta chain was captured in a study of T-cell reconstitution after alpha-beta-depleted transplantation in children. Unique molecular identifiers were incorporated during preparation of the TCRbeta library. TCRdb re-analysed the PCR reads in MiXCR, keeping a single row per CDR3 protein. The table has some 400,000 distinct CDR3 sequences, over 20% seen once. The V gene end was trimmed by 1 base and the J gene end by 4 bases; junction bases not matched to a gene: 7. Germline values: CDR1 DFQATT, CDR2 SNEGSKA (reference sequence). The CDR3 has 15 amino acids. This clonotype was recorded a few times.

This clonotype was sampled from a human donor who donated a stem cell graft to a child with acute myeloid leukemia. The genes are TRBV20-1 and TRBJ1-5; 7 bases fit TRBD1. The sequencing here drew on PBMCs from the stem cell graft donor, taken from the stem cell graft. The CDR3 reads CSARAGLQGNQPQHF. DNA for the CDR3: TGCAGTGCTAGAGCGGGGCTACAGGGGAATCAGCCCCAGCATTTT.